This TCR beta chain was obtained from a study of cytotoxic CD8 clonotypes in ibrutinib-treated CLL. Across the study: Median treatment time before response sampling was roughly twelve months, range 6 to 36.

This clone was seen a single time. Trimming pared 2 bases from V and 1 base from J, leaving 8 bases between. This CDR3 is 14 amino acids long. Germline V gene data show CDR1 as MNHEY and CDR2 as SVGAGI. Clones were read by immunoSEQ multiplex PCR, and TCRdb kept only the in-frame ones, dropping some. The profile shows over 120,000 clones, 70% to 80% of them singletons. This chain uses TRBV6-5 with TRBJ1-1; D call uncertain. The clonotype comes from a human donor with chronic lymphocytic leukemia. Here the sequenced sample was PBMCs, taken after 12 months of ibrutinib treatment. CDR3 in amino acids: CASSYAYGNTEAFF. The DNA of the CDR3 is TGTGCCAGCAGTTACGCCTATGGGAACACTGAAGCTTTCTTT.